What follows are 8 T cell receptor beta chains derived from one specimen sequenced in a study of PD-L1 blockade in urothelial cancer. The time point: pretreatment peripheral blood. Here immunoSEQ multiplex PCR was the method, and the copy in TCRdb shows in-frame clones only, minus some. Altogether roughly 55,000 clones are present, around 84% being singletons, with the ten largest covering approximately 20%. The source material was PBMCs, sampled around atezolizumab (anti-PD-L1) treatment. Receptors were obtained from a man in his sixties with urothelial cancer.

This clone was seen a few times. The gene calls are TRBV7-3 and TRBJ1-6; D unclear. The germline V and J ends were trimmed by 1 base and 6 bases, with 4 bases remaining between them. CDR1 SGHTA and CDR2 FQGTGA come from the germline V gene. The CDR3 has 13 residues. The CDR3: CASSLRANSPLHF. DNA of the CDR3: TGTGCCAGCAGCTTAAGGGCTAATTCACCCCTCCACTTT.

J is TRBJ2-7 and V is TRBV5-1, with 9 bases aligning to TRBD2. The junction had 14 bases not matched to a gene; V was cut back by 3 bases and J by 7 bases. The CDR3 runs 16 residues. The V gene's germline CDR1 is SGHRS and CDR2 YFSETQ. The CDR3 DNA follows: TGCGCCAGCAGCTGGGGTCCTAGCGGGGCCGGCTTGGAGCAGTACTTC. This gives the protein CASSWGPSGAGLEQYF.

This clone has only a few counts. The chain has TRBV7-2 and TRBJ1-3; a possible D gene is TRBD1 (5 bases). V lost 5 bases, J lost 0 bases, and 11 bases lay in between. The CDR3 runs 15 residues. CDR1 is SGHTA, CDR2 FQGNSA, per germline. The CDR3 reads CASSQGGSSGNTIYF. As DNA, the CDR3 is TGTGCCAGCAGCCAGGGAGGGTCCTCTGGAAACACCATATATTTT.

This clone was detected once. The rearrangement joins TRBV7-6 to TRBJ2-7; D may be TRBD2 (6 bases). Germline CDR1 is SGHVS and CDR2 is FNYEAQ. The CDR3 has 15 residues. The V gene lost 5 bases and the J gene lost 7 bases, with 21 bases spanning the gap. This CDR3 reads CASSTRGTLGGEQYF. CDR3 DNA sequence: TGTGCCAGCAGCACTAGGGGTACTCTCGGGGGAGAGCAGTACTTC.

The genes are TRBV30 and TRBJ1-4; 8 positions match TRBD1. V dropped 3 bases and J dropped 5; count of bases not matched to a gene: 8. This CDR3 has 15 residues. The germline CDR1 and CDR2 sequences are GTSNPN and SVGIG (reference sequence). The CDR3 is CAWRTGQGANEKLFF. The CDR3, as DNA: TGTGCCTGGAGGACAGGCCAGGGGGCCAATGAAAAACTGTTTTTT.

A word on this clone: An end of the junction differs from the germline gene, which may be a read error. The rearrangement joins TRBV18 to TRBJ1-4, with 7 bases identical to TRBD1. Germline CDR1 reads KGHSH; CDR2 reads LQKENI. CDR3 size: 15 residues. The chain's CDR3 is CANSPQGQNNEKLFF. CDR3 coding DNA: TGTGCCAACTCACCACAGGGACAGAACAATGAAAAACTGTTTTTT.

The CDR3 loop is CAWRNRVSSYEQYF. In nucleotides, the CDR3 is TGTGCCTGGAGAAACAGGGTTAGCTCCTACGAGCAGTACTTC. The chain employs TRBV30 and TRBJ2-7; a weak D match, TRBD1 (6 bases). Germline V lookup: CDR1 GTSNPN, CDR2 SVGIG (reference sequence). This CDR3 is 14 amino acids long. V was trimmed by 3 bases and J by 0 bases, leaving 12 bases between them.

This clone was picked up one time. The chain couples TRBV5-1 to TRBJ1-6; perhaps TRBD1 as D (5 bases). CDR1 is SGHRS and CDR2 is YFSETQ in the germline V gene. The CDR3 is 13 amino acids. Trimming left V 2 bases short and J 9 bases short, with 9 bases between. DNA of the CDR3: TGCGCCAGCAGCTTCCCAGGGCCTTCACCCCTCCACTTT. Protein: CASSFPGPSPLHF.